This T cell receptor beta chain emerged from a study of blood T cell repertoires in COVID-19. Study as a whole: T cells, B-cell-depleted T cells, or PBMCs provided the cDNA or gDNA that served as material.

Authors' processing steps: Amplification of reference gene primers was used by the study to estimate nucleated cell counts. Some clones are missing from TCRdb's copy, which holds only in-frame ones; the method was immunoSEQ multiplex PCR. For V, J and clone size, that table is used; D and trimming come from the DNA. The table has approximately 70,000 clones, around 89% seen once. V dropped 5 bases and J dropped 4 bases, with 17 bases sitting between them. The germline gives CDR1 SGHAT, CDR2 FQNNGV. This CDR3 has 15 residues. The chain is built from TRBV11-2 and TRBJ1-1; D might be TRBD1 (5 bases). The receptor was isolated from a human donor in a cohort sampled during active COVID-19. Sequencing used peripheral blood. The CDR3 reads CASSIPSAGGTEAFF. DNA of the CDR3: TGTGCCAGCAGCATCCCGAGCGCGGGGGGCACTGAAGCTTTCTTT.